The 11 T cell receptor beta chains presented below share a single source sample, sequenced in a study of regulatory T cells. Antigen specificity for these receptors is unknown. Overall study results and limits: Hydrophobic residues at CDR3 positions 6 and 7 were enriched in conventional CD4+ T cells of CD3G-deficient patients.

The PCR used 52 TRBV and 13 TRBJ primers. Sequencing was performed with immunoSEQ multiplex PCR; in TCRdb, only in-frame clones are kept and a portion is missing. The top ten hold over 0.8% of the sample, which has around 30,000 clones, about 93% seen once. Sample: conventional CD4+ T cells sorted from blood. Receptors originate from a child aged 2 to 10 with CD3G deficiency.

V gene TRBV10-3 combines with J gene TRBJ2-7; 9 bases match TRBD1. The CDR3 has 14 amino acids. CDR1 is ENHRY, CDR2 SYGVKD, per germline. V lost 6 bases and J lost 5; bases outside the gene matches: 8. The CDR3 DNA follows: TGTGCCATCAGCTCCGGGACAGGGTACCACGAGCAGTACTTC. Amino acids: CAISSGTGYHEQYF.

V and J are TRBV28 and TRBJ1-2; D ambiguous. Trimming removed 2 bases from V and 4 bases from J, with 8 bases in between. CDR1 is MDHEN and CDR2 is SYDVKM in the germline V gene. The CDR3 extends over 13 amino acids. The CDR3 bases are TGTGCCAGCAGTTTAACCTCTGGCTATGGCTACACCTTC. This encodes CASSLTSGYGYTF.

V gene TRBV10-3 combines with J gene TRBJ1-6; TRBD1 matches at 7 bases. J lost 8 bases, V lost 4 bases, and 2 bases had no gene match. This CDR3 contains 13 residues. Germline CDR1 and CDR2: ENHRY and SYGVKD. This CDR3 reads CAISARGDSPLHF. Here the CDR3 DNA reads TGTGCCATCAGTGCCAGGGGGGATTCACCCCTCCACTTT.

The chain has TRBV6-1 and TRBJ1-4, with TRBD1 matching over 7 bases. The CDR3 has 14 amino acids. Germline values: CDR1 MNHNS, CDR2 SASEGT. The V gene end was trimmed by 7 bases and the J gene end by 4 bases; junction bases not matched to a gene: 6. The CDR3: CASTSGQLNEKLFF. The CDR3 DNA is TGTGCCAGCACGTCGGGACAGCTTAATGAAAAACTGTTTTTT.

CDR3 residues: CASSSPGLGVSYNEQFF. CDR3 sequence (DNA): TGTGCCAGCAGTTCCCCGGGACTAGGGGTCTCCTACAATGAGCAGTTCTTC. J is TRBJ2-1 and V is TRBV28, with 8 bases fitting TRBD2. Germline lookup yields CDR1 MDHEN and CDR2 SYDVKM. The CDR3 consists of 17 residues. V lost 4 bases and J lost 0; bases outside the gene matches: 8.

V gene TRBV6-1 combines with J gene TRBJ1-1; D gene unclear. V lost 6 bases and J lost 7, with 18 bases in between. The germline V gene encodes CDR1 MNHNS and CDR2 SASEGT. This CDR3 comprises 14 residues. The CDR3 DNA reads TGTGCCAGCAGCCGAACGGGAGGGATGATTGAAGCTTTCTTT. Translated, it gives CASSRTGGMIEAFF.

CDR3 in amino acids: CASSPTDRRRVGYTF. CDR3 nucleotides: TGTGCCAGCAGTCCCACGGACAGAAGGCGAGTGGGCTACACCTTC. The rearrangement links TRBV28 to TRBJ1-2; a weak D match, TRBD1 (6 bases). CDR1 and CDR2 (germline): MDHEN, SYDVKM. V gave up 5 bases and J gave up 8 bases, with 21 bases separating them. The CDR3 has 15 residues.

The gene calls are TRBV7-9 and TRBJ2-5, with D unclear. Germline values: CDR1 SEHNR, CDR2 FQNEAQ (reference sequence). V was clipped by 3 bases and J by 1 base, with 12 bases between them. This CDR3 spans 15 amino acids. The CDR3 region is CASSFSGPTQETQYF. The DNA of the CDR3 is TGTGCCAGCAGCTTTAGTGGTCCCACCCAAGAGACCCAGTACTTC.

The chain links TRBV28 to TRBJ2-3, with 8 positions matching TRBD2. The CDR3 totals 18 residues. The ends lost 3 bases at V and 10 bases at J; junction bases unmatched: 21. The germline V gene encodes CDR1 MDHEN and CDR2 SYDVKM. The CDR3 sequence: CASSFHGGRTYRPPAQYF. DNA for the CDR3: TGTGCCAGCAGTTTTCATGGCGGGAGGACCTACCGGCCTCCAGCGCAGTATTTT.

CDR3: CASSWGTSGDTQYF. CDR3 in DNA: TGCGCCAGCAGCTGGGGGACTAGCGGGGATACGCAGTATTTT. The gene calls are TRBV5-1 and TRBJ2-3; 12 bases line up with TRBD2. CDR3 length: 14 amino acids. Trimming took 3 bases from V and 6 from J; bases not matched to a gene: 2. Germline values: CDR1 SGHRS, CDR2 YFSETQ.

V is TRBV6-6 and J is TRBJ2-7; no clear D. Germline loops: CDR1 MNHNY, CDR2 SVGAGI (reference sequence). The CDR3 has 13 amino acids. The V and J ends lost 2 bases and 2 bases respectively, with 7 bases between them. The CDR3 sequence is CASSYRPTYEQYF. CDR3 in DNA: TGTGCCAGCAGTTACCGTCCTACCTACGAGCAGTACTTC.